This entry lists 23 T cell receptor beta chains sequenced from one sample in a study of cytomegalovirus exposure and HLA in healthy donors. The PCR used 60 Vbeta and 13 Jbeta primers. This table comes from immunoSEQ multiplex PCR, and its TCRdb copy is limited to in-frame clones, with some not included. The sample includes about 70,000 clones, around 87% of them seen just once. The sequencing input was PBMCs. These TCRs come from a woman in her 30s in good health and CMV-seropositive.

The CDR3 here is CASSLESGGTLGEQYF. DNA of the CDR3: TGTGCCAGCAGCTTAGAGTCGGGCGGGACTCTGGGTGAGCAGTACTTC. This chain links TRBV7-9 with TRBJ2-7, with a weak D call TRBD2 (6 bases). This CDR3 contains 16 residues. Trimming left V 1 base short and J 7 bases short, with 20 bases between. CDR1 and CDR2 from the germline V gene are SEHNR and FQNEAQ (reference sequence).

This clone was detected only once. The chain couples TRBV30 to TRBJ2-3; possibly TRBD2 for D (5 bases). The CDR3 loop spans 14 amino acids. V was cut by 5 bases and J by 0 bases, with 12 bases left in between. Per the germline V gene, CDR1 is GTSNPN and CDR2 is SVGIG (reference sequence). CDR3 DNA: TGTGCCTGGTGGACTTCTTATAGCACAGATACGCAGTATTTT. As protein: CAWWTSYSTDTQYF.

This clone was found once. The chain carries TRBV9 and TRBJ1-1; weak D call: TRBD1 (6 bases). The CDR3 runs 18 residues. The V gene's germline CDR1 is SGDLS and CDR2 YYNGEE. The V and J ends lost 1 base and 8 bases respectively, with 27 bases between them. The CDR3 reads CASSVFSDSRGSGQEAFF. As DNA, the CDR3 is TGTGCCAGCAGCGTATTTTCGGACTCCAGGGGTTCGGGCCAAGAAGCTTTCTTT.

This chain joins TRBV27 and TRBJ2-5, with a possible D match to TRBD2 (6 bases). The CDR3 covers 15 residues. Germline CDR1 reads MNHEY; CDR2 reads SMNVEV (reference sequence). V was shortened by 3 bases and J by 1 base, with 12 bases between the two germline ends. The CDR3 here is CASSFFAGGQETQYF. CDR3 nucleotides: TGTGCCAGCAGTTTCTTTGCCGGGGGCCAAGAGACCCAGTACTTC.

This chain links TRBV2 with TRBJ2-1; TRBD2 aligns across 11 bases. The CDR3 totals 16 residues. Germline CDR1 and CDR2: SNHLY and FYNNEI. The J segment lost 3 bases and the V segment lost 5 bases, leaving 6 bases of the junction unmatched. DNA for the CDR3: TGTGCCAGCAGTCCTAATAGCGGGGGGGTCTACAATGAGCAGTTCTTC. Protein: CASSPNSGGVYNEQFF.

The chain's CDR3 is CASSSSGSESYEQYF. The CDR3 DNA is TGTGCCAGCAGTTCTAGCGGGAGTGAGTCCTACGAGCAGTACTTC. V and J are TRBV6-5 and TRBJ2-7; TRBD2 aligns across 10 bases. Germline V gene sequence: CDR1 MNHEY, CDR2 SVGAGI. The CDR3 consists of 15 residues. V was clipped by 4 bases and J by 1 base; unmatched bases: 4.

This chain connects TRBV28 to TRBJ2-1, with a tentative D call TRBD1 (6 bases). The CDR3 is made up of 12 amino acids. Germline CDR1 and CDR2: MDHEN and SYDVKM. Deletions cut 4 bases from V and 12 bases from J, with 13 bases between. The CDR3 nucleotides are TGTGCCAGCAGTTCATTACAGGGTGGGCAGTTCTTC. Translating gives CASSSLQGGQFF.

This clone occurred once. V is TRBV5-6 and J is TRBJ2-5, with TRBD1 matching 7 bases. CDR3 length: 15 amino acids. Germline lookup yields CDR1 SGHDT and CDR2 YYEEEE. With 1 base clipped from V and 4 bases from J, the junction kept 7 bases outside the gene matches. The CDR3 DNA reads TGTGCCAGCAGCTTGAGACAGGGATATAGAGAGACCCAGTACTTC. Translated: CASSLRQGYRETQYF.

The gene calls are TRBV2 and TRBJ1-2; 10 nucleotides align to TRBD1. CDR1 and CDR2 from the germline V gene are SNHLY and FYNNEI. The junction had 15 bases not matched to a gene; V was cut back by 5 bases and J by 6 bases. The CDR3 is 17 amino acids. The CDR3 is CASSLTYKGQGRDGYTF. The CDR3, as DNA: TGTGCCAGCAGTCTAACCTACAAGGGACAGGGGAGGGATGGCTACACCTTC.

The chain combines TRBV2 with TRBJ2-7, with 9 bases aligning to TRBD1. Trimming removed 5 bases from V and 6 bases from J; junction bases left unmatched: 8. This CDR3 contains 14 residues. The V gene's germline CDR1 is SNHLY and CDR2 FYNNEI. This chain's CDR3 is CASSRWTGEGEQYF. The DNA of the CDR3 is TGTGCCAGCAGTCGGTGGACAGGGGAGGGCGAGCAGTACTTC.

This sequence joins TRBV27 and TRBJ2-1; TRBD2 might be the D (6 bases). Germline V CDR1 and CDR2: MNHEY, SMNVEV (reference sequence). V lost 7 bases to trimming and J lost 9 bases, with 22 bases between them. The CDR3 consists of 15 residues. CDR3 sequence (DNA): TGTGCCAGCATCGGAACTAGCCGGAATTATCGTGAGCAGTTCTTC. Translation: CASIGTSRNYREQFF.

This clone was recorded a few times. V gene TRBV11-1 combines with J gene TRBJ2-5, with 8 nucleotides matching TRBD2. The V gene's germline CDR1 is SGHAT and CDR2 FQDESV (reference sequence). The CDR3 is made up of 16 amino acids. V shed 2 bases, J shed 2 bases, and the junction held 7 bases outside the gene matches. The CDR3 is CASSLRSGRRQETQYF. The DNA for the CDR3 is TGTGCCAGCAGCTTACGGAGCGGGAGACGACAAGAGACCCAGTACTTC.

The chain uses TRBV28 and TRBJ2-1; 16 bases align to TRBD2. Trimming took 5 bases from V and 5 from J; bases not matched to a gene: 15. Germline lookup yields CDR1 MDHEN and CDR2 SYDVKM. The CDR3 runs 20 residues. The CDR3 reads CASSPNGFGTSGRVNNEQFF. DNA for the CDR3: TGTGCCAGCAGTCCTAACGGGTTTGGGACTAGCGGGAGGGTGAACAATGAGCAGTTCTTC. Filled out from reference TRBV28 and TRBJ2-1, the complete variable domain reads DVKVTQSSRYLVKRTGEKVFLECVQDMDHENMFWYRQDPGLGLRLIYFSYDVKMKEKGDIPEGYSVSREKKERFSLILESASTNQTSMYLCASSPNGFGTSGRVNNEQFFGPGTRLTVL.

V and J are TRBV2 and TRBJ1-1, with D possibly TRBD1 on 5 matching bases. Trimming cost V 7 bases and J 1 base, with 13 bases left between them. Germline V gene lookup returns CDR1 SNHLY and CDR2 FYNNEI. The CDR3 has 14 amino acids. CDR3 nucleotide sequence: TGTGCCAGCAATAGGGGCGGAAAGAACACTGAAGCTTTCTTT. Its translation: CASNRGGKNTEAFF.

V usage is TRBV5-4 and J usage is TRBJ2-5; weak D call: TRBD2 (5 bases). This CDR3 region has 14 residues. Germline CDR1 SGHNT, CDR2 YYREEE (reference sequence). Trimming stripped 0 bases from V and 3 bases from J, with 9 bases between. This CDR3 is CASSLGLPEETQYF. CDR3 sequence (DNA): TGTGCCAGCAGCTTGGGACTACCTGAAGAGACCCAGTACTTC.

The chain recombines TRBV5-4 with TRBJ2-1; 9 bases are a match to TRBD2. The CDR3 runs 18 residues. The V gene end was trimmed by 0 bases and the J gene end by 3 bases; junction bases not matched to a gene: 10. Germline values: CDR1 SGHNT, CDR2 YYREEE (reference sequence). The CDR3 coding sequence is TGTGCCAGCAGCTTGGATAGCGGGAGTGCACTATTCTACAATGAGCAGTTCTTC. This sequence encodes CASSLDSGSALFYNEQFF. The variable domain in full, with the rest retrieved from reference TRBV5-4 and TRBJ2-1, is ETGVTQSPTHLIKTRGQQVTLRCSSQSGHNTVSWYQQALGQGPQFIFQYYREEENGRGNFPPRFSGLQFPNYSSELNVNALELDDSALYLCASSLDSGSALFYNEQFFGPGTRLTVL.

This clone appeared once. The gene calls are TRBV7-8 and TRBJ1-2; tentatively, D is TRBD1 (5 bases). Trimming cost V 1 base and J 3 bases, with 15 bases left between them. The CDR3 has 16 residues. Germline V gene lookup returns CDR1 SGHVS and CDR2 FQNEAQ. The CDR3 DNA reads TGTGCCAGCAGCTTAGGTGGGACGGGAGCTTACTATGGCTACACCTTC. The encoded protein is CASSLGGTGAYYGYTF.

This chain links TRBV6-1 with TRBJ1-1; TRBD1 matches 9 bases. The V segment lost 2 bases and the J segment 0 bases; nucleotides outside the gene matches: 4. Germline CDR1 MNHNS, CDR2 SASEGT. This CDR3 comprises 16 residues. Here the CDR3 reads CASSERDRVMNTEAFF. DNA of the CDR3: TGTGCCAGCAGTGAACGGGACAGGGTCATGAACACTGAAGCTTTCTTT.

This CDR3 is CASSRYRGSDQPQHF. CDR3 nucleotide sequence: TGTGCCAGCAGTCGTTACCGTGGTTCGGATCAGCCCCAGCATTTT. The chain couples TRBV28 to TRBJ1-5; D uncertain. Trimming left V 5 bases short and J 5 bases short, with 16 bases between. From germline, CDR1 is MDHEN and CDR2 SYDVKM. The CDR3 totals 15 residues.

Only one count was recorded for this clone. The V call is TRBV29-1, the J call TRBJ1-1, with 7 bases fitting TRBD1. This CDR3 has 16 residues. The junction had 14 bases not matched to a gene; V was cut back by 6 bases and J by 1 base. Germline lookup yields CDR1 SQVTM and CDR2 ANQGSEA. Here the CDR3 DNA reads TGCAGCGTAGGCCGTGAATGGGGACAGCAGAACACTGAAGCTTTCTTT. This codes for CSVGREWGQQNTEAFF.

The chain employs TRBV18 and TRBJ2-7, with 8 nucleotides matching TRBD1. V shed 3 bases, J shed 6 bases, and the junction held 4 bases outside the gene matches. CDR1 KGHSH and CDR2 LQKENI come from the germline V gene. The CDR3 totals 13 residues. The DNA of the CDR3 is TGTGCCAGCTCACCGCGGACAGGGCCCGAGCAGTACTTC. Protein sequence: CASSPRTGPEQYF.

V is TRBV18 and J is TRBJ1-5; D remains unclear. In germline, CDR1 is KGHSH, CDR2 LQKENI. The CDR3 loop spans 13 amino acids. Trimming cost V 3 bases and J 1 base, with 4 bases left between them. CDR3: CASSPRSNQPQHF. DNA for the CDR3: TGTGCCAGCTCACCCCGGAGCAATCAGCCCCAGCATTTT.

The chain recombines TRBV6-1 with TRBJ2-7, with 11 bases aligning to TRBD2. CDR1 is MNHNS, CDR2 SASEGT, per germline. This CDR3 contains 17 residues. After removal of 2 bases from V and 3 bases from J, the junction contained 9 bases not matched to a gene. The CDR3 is CASSENVVAGGNYEQYF. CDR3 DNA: TGTGCCAGCAGTGAAAATGTCGTAGCGGGAGGGAACTACGAGCAGTACTTC.